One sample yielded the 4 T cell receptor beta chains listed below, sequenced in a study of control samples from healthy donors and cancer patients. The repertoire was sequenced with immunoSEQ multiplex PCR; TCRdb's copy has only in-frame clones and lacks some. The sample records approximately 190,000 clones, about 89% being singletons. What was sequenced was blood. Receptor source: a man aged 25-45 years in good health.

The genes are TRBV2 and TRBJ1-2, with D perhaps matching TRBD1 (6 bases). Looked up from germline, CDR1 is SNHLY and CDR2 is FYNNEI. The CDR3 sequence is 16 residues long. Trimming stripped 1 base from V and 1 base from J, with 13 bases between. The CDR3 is CASSEGYGGLNYGYTF. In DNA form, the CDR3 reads TGTGCCAGCAGTGAAGGGTACGGGGGCCTTAACTATGGCTACACCTTC.

As DNA, the CDR3 is TGTGCCAGCAGTCGCTCCGGACGGACCTACGAGCAGTACTTC. It codes for CASSRSGRTYEQYF. The chain is built from TRBV27 and TRBJ2-7; D is unresolved. The CDR3 runs 14 residues. Trimming took 5 bases from V and 2 from J, leaving 13 bases between them. In germline, CDR1 is MNHEY, CDR2 SMNVEV (reference sequence).

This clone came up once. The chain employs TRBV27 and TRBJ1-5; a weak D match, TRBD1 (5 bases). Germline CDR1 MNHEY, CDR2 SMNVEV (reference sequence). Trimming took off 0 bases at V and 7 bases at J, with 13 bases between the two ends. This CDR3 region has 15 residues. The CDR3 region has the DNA TGTGCCAGCAGTTTATCACCGGGGCGAGACCAGCCCCAGCATTTT. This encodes CASSLSPGRDQPQHF.

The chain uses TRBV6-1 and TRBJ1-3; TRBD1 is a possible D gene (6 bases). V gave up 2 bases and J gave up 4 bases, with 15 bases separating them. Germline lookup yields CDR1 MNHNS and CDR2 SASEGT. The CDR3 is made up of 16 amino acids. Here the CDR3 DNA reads TGTGCCAGCAGTGAATTCCCGACAGGTACAGGAAACACCATATATTTT. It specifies CASSEFPTGTGNTIYF.